Following are 27 T cell receptor beta chains from one sample sequenced in a study of cytomegalovirus exposure and HLA in healthy donors. Repertoires were generated with immunoSEQ multiplex PCR, while TCRdb's copy carries only in-frame clones and drops some. The sample lists 100,000 to 150,000 clones, roughly nine tenths seen once, with roughly 2% in the top ten. Sequenced material: PBMCs. These receptor sequences come from a woman younger than 30 in good health and CMV-seronegative.

This chain uses TRBV29-1 with TRBJ2-3, with a possible D match to TRBD2 (5 bases). Trimming removed 6 bases from V and 4 bases from J, with 17 bases in between. CDR3 length: 14 residues. The germline CDR1 and CDR2 sequences are SQVTM and ANQGSEA. The CDR3, as DNA: TGCAGCGTCGGGGTCTCGTCCAGAGCAGATACGCAGTATTTT. This translates into CSVGVSSRADTQYF.

V gene TRBV18 combines with J gene TRBJ2-1; 7 nucleotides agree with TRBD1. Trimming cost V 3 bases and J 1 base; bases outside gene matches: 6. CDR1 and CDR2 from the germline V gene are KGHSH and LQKENI. There are 16 residues in the CDR3. CDR3 protein: CASSPGQADSYNEQFF. CDR3 in DNA: TGTGCCAGCTCACCCGGACAGGCTGATTCCTACAATGAGCAGTTCTTC. Full variable domain (rest looked up from reference TRBV18 and TRBJ2-1): NAGVMQNPRHLVRRRGQEARLRCSPMKGHSHVYWYRQLPEEGLKFMVYLQKENIIDESGMPKERFSAEFPKEGPSILRIQQVVRGDSAAYFCASSPGQADSYNEQFFGPGTRLTVL.

This clone occurred once. This chain joins TRBV27 and TRBJ2-2, with 10 nucleotides matching TRBD2. This CDR3 region has 17 residues. With V trimmed by 6 bases and J by 3 bases, 10 bases remained unmatched. CDR1 is MNHEY, CDR2 SMNVEV, per germline (reference sequence). The CDR3 nucleotides are TGTGCCAGCAGGGATACGGGACTAGCGTATTACACCGGGGAGCTGTTTTTT. Protein: CASRDTGLAYYTGELFF.

The chain recombines TRBV18 with TRBJ2-5; a weak D match, TRBD2 (6 bases). V lost 4 bases and J 1 base, leaving 16 bases between the germline ends. There are 16 residues in the CDR3. Germline V gives CDR1 KGHSH, CDR2 LQKENI. CDR3 in amino acids: CASSHDFQGGQETQYF. The CDR3 DNA reads TGTGCCAGCTCACACGATTTCCAGGGAGGCCAAGAGACCCAGTACTTC.

This chain uses TRBV7-9 with TRBJ2-5, with 8 bases matching TRBD1. The CDR3 extends over 13 amino acids. Germline values: CDR1 SEHNR, CDR2 FQNEAQ (reference sequence). J gave up 5 bases and V 5 bases, and 4 bases lay outside the gene matches. The CDR3 is CASSPGQGETQYF. DNA for the CDR3: TGTGCCAGCAGCCCTGGACAGGGCGAGACCCAGTACTTC.

This clone has a single count. The rearrangement uses TRBV10-2 and TRBJ1-1; 9 bases align to TRBD1. CDR1 is WSHSY and CDR2 is SAAADI in the germline V gene. V trimming: 5 bases; J trimming: 7 bases; junction bases outside the gene matches: 23. This CDR3 region has 19 residues. The DNA of the CDR3 is TGCGCCAGCAGTAACGAATCCACCAACAGGGGGCGCGAAGGCGGTGAAGCTTTCTTT. This translates into CASSNESTNRGREGGEAFF.

The V call is TRBV5-1, the J call TRBJ2-3, with 11 bases lining up with TRBD1. J gave up 4 bases and V 0 bases, and 4 bases lay outside the gene matches. The CDR3 sequence is 16 residues long. Looked up from germline, CDR1 is SGHRS and CDR2 is YFSETQ. The CDR3 here is CASSLARTGGADTQYF. CDR3 DNA sequence: TGCGCCAGCAGCTTGGCCCGGACAGGGGGCGCAGATACGCAGTATTTT.

The chain is built from TRBV15 and TRBJ2-3, with 8 bases that match TRBD2. The CDR3 contains 18 residues. Germline V gene data show CDR1 as LNHNV and CDR2 as YYDKDF (reference sequence). V was pared by 3 bases and J by 5 bases, with 16 bases of the junction left unmatched. The CDR3: CATSRGGIAGLVGDTQYF. The CDR3 DNA sequence: TGTGCCACCAGCAGGGGGGGAATAGCGGGACTCGTCGGAGATACGCAGTATTTT.

CDR3: CASTLGVEQYF. In DNA, the CDR3 is TGTGCCAGCACGCTAGGGGTCGAGCAGTACTTC. V and J are TRBV6-1 and TRBJ2-7; tentative D call: TRBD1 (5 bases). The germline V and J ends were trimmed by 7 bases and 6 bases, with 10 bases remaining between them. The germline CDR1 and CDR2 sequences are MNHNS and SASEGT. CDR3 length equals 11 residues.

A single count supports this clone. CDR3 coding DNA: TGCAGCGTTGAGTCCCGAGGCGAGACCCAGTACTTC. Translating it yields CSVESRGETQYF. J is TRBJ2-5 and V is TRBV29-1; unclear D gene. The ends were cut back, 3 bases at V and 5 bases at J, with 10 bases in the middle. The CDR3 loop spans 12 amino acids. Germline V gene data show CDR1 as SQVTM and CDR2 as ANQGSEA.

This clone was seen a few times. The DNA for the CDR3 is TGTGCCTGGAGTCTCACTAGCGGATCCTACGAGCAGTACTTC. Its protein product is CAWSLTSGSYEQYF. This rearrangement joins TRBV30 to TRBJ2-7; 8 bases line up with TRBD2. This CDR3 contains 14 residues. Trimming removed 2 bases from V and 1 base from J; junction bases left unmatched: 4. Germline V gives CDR1 GTSNPN, CDR2 SVGIG (reference sequence). Complete variable domain (other parts from reference TRBV30 and TRBJ2-7): SQTIHQWPATLVQPVGSPLSLECTVEGTSNPNLYWYRQAAGRGLQLLFYSVGIGQISSEVPQNLSASRPQDRQFILSSKKLLLSDSGFYLCAWSLTSGSYEQYFGPGTRLTVT.

The genes are TRBV5-1 and TRBJ2-7, with TRBD2 matching 11 bases. The CDR3 runs to 16 residues. Trimming removed 3 bases from V and 2 bases from J; junction bases left unmatched: 7. The germline gives CDR1 SGHRS, CDR2 YFSETQ. DNA of the CDR3: TGCGCCAGCAGCTACTCAGGACTAGCGGGCACCTACGAGCAGTACTTC. Its translation: CASSYSGLAGTYEQYF.

The chain combines TRBV5-5 with TRBJ1-2, with TRBD1 matching over 7 bases. Trimming cost V 4 bases and J 5 bases; bases outside gene matches: 14. CDR1 and CDR2 (germline): SGHKS, YYEKEE (reference sequence). The CDR3 extends over 16 amino acids. DNA for the CDR3: TGTGCCAGCAGCCTGCCCCCGGGACAGATAAAATATGGCTACACCTTC. This encodes CASSLPPGQIKYGYTF.

The sample holds a few counts of this clone. The chain has TRBV5-4 and TRBJ1-3, with unresolved D. V was pared by 4 bases and J by 1 base, with 9 bases between. Germline V gene data show CDR1 as SGHNT and CDR2 as YYREEE (reference sequence). The CDR3 totals 14 residues. The CDR3 loop reads CASSQGRSGNTIYF. The CDR3 DNA is TGTGCCAGCAGCCAAGGGAGGTCTGGAAACACCATATATTTT.

V and J are TRBV11-3 and TRBJ2-2; a weak D match, TRBD2 (6 bases). Per germline, CDR1 SGHNT and CDR2 YENEEA. The CDR3 loop spans 15 amino acids. V was trimmed by 1 base and J by 5 bases, leaving 11 bases between them. CDR3 loop: CASSLAAGRTGELFF. CDR3 bases: TGTGCCAGCAGCTTAGCTGCGGGAAGGACCGGGGAGCTGTTTTTT.

The genes are TRBV6-5 and TRBJ2-7; D is ambiguous. CDR1 is MNHEY, CDR2 SVGAGI, per germline. Trimming shortened V by 8 bases and J by 0 bases, and 5 bases separated the two germline ends. The CDR3 covers 11 residues. The CDR3 spells CASAVSYEQYF. The CDR3 DNA reads TGTGCCAGCGCGGTCTCCTACGAGCAGTACTTC.

The chain links TRBV7-9 to TRBJ1-2; a possible D gene is TRBD1 (5 bases). This CDR3 region has 15 residues. V lost 3 bases and J lost 4, with 15 bases in between. Per germline, CDR1 SEHNR and CDR2 FQNEAQ (reference sequence). The CDR3 bases are TGTGCCAGCAGCTTGACGACAGAGAGTCTCTATGGCTACACCTTC. Translated: CASSLTTESLYGYTF.

The rearrangement uses TRBV19 and TRBJ2-7; D perhaps matches TRBD1 (5 bases). This CDR3 spans 13 amino acids. Germline CDR1 reads LNHDA; CDR2 reads SQIVND (reference sequence). The V end was cut by 3 bases, the J end by 4 bases, with 10 bases between. The CDR3 region has the DNA TGTGCCAGTAGTATGGGCAGGGAATACGAGCAGTACTTC. As protein: CASSMGREYEQYF.

The chain recombines TRBV29-1 with TRBJ2-1, with 7 positions matching TRBD2. J lost 5 bases, V lost 4 bases, and 8 bases had no gene match. Per germline, CDR1 SQVTM and CDR2 ANQGSEA. This CDR3 region has 14 residues. The CDR3 DNA is TGCAGCGTTGGTTTACTAGCGAAAAACAATGAGCAGTTCTTC. Amino acid sequence: CSVGLLAKNNEQFF.

A single count supports this clone. The CDR3 region has the DNA TGCGCCAGCAGCCCAACAGGGAAGGCGTCTGGAAACACCATATATTTT. It is translated as CASSPTGKASGNTIYF. The chain has TRBV4-1 and TRBJ1-3, with D maybe TRBD1 (6 bases). V lost 4 bases and J 1 base, leaving 14 bases between the germline ends. Germline CDR1 and CDR2: MGHRA and YSYEKL. CDR3 length equals 16 residues.

V usage is TRBV14 and J usage is TRBJ2-5; 10 nucleotides line up with TRBD2. The ends lost 3 bases at V and 5 bases at J; junction bases unmatched: 6. Germline lookup yields CDR1 SGHDN and CDR2 FVKESK. The CDR3 sequence is 15 residues long. The DNA for the CDR3 is TGTGCCAGCAGCCACGGACTAGCGGTTCGGGAGACCCAGTACTTC. Its protein is CASSHGLAVRETQYF.

The genes are TRBV6-1 and TRBJ2-1; 12 bases fit TRBD2. The ends lost 4 bases at V and 6 bases at J; junction bases unmatched: 7. The CDR3 is made up of 16 amino acids. CDR1 is MNHNS, CDR2 SASEGT, per germline. CDR3 residues: CASSGHTSGRSNEQFF. In nucleotides, the CDR3 is TGTGCCAGCAGTGGTCACACTAGCGGGAGGAGCAATGAGCAGTTCTTC.

The chain combines TRBV7-9 with TRBJ2-6; 7 bases map to TRBD2. The CDR3 sequence is 16 residues long. V lost 3 bases to trimming and J lost 0 bases; unmatched junction nucleotides: 2. Germline V gene sequence: CDR1 SEHNR, CDR2 FQNEAQ (reference sequence). The CDR3: CASSFREVSGANVLTF. DNA for the CDR3: TGTGCCAGCAGCTTCCGGGAGGTCTCTGGGGCCAACGTCCTGACTTTC.

The chain is built from TRBV2 and TRBJ2-1; no definite D call. CDR3 length: 12 residues. The germline V gene has CDR1 SNHLY and CDR2 FYNNEI. Trimming shortened V by 3 bases and J by 6 bases, and 6 bases separated the two germline ends. CDR3 sequence: CASSEVANEQFF. In nucleotides, the CDR3 is TGTGCCAGCAGTGAGGTGGCCAATGAGCAGTTCTTC.

The chain employs TRBV28 and TRBJ1-2, with 9 bases lining up with TRBD1. The CDR3 sequence is 14 residues long. Germline assignment: CDR1 MDHEN and CDR2 SYDVKM. V shed 7 bases and J 5 bases; nucleotides not matched to a gene: 8. This CDR3 reads CASNEGTGRYGYTF. The DNA for the CDR3 is TGTGCCAGCAATGAGGGGACAGGGCGGTATGGCTACACCTTC.

On this clone itself: In the same sample, other DNA sequences code for this CDR3. The chain carries TRBV5-1 and TRBJ2-1; D call uncertain. The CDR3 is made up of 13 amino acids. The ends were cut back, 2 bases at V and 2 bases at J, with 5 bases in the middle. Germline V gives CDR1 SGHRS, CDR2 YFSETQ. For the CDR3, the DNA is TGCGCCAGCAGCTTAGACACCTACAATGAGCAGTTCTTC. Amino acid sequence: CASSLDTYNEQFF.

The sample holds one count of this clone. One end of the junction varies from germline; a read error may be responsible. The chain carries TRBV10-1 and TRBJ2-7, with D possibly TRBD1 on 6 matching bases. CDR3 length equals 12 residues. CDR1 and CDR2 (germline): WNHNN, SYGVQD (reference sequence). In DNA form, the CDR3 reads TGCGCCAGCAGTGATACCTTCACAGGGCGAGAATTC. It specifies CASSDTFTGREF.